This T cell receptor beta chain was obtained from a study of CD8 T cells in ankylosing spondylitis. Libraries for TCR beta were made by quantitative 5'-RACE with molecular barcodes. TCRdb itself ran the 5' RACE reads through MiXCR, one entry per CDR3 protein. The data hold around 480,000 distinct CDR3 sequences, with 15% to 20% observed a single time. General study results and limits: Disease-linked clones had a CD8+ phenotype and relatively low frequency in peripheral blood. In ankylosing spondylitis blood, a motif of roughly eight highly homologous TCR beta variants appeared characteristic.

A word on this clonotype: Antigen specificity is unknown.

After removal of 5 bases from V and 1 base from J, the junction contained 9 bases not matched to a gene. This CDR3 has 17 amino acids. The germline V gene encodes CDR1 SGHTA and CDR2 FQGNSA. The sequencing input was blood, either unsorted or a sorted T cell fraction (not recorded which). The chain joins TRBV7-2 to TRBJ2-3; 10 bases map to TRBD2. This receptor was obtained from a male donor with ankylosing spondylitis. In DNA form, the CDR3 reads TGTGCCAGCAGCCTTAGCGGGAGGCCCCGTGGCACAGATACGCAGTATTTT. Translation: CASSLSGRPRGTDTQYF.